The rows below give T cell receptor beta chains drawn from one sample of a study of blood T cell repertoires in COVID-19. The protocol was immunoSEQ multiplex PCR, while the TCRdb copy is restricted to in-frame clones and leaves out a portion. The sample shows some 270,000 clones, around 89% of them seen only once. The sample consisted of peripheral blood. These receptors were obtained from a woman aged 60-75 years with COVID-19, enrolled during active disease. Each CDR3 is given with its conserved first and last residue. D genes are given only for firm matches. The listing skips clone size in some rows; elsewhere it reads once, few, many or a size class.

clone size	D gene	J gene	V gene	CDR3 protein	CDR3 DNA
NA	NA	TRBJ1-2	TRBV4-3	CASSQSRGGYGYTF	TGCGCCAGCAGCCAGAGTAGAGGGGGTTATGGCTACACCTTC
NA	TRBD2	TRBJ2-5	TRBV6-5	CASSPGGWHQETQYF	TGTGCCAGCAGTCCGGGAGGTTGGCACCAAGAGACCCAGTACTTC
NA	TRBD2	TRBJ2-7	TRBV11-2	CASSLETAGGLSALYEQYF	TGTGCCAGCAGCTTAGAAACAGCGGGGGGCCTCTCTGCACTTTACGAGCAGTACTTC
NA	TRBD2	TRBJ2-5	TRBV4-2	CASSPTWTRGGETQYF	TGTGCCAGCAGCCCGACTTGGACTAGGGGTGGGGAGACCCAGTACTTC
NA	NA	TRBJ1-5	TRBV3-1/TRBV3-2	CASSQDLGNQPQHF	TGTGCCAGCAGCCAAGATCTTGGCAATCAGCCCCAGCATTTT
NA	TRBD2	TRBJ2-3	TRBV6-2/TRBV6-3	CASSAGTSLYF	TGTGCCAGCAGTGCCGGGACTAGTCTGTATTTT
NA	NA	TRBJ1-2	TRBV10-3	CAISIGGDGYTF	TGTGCCATCAGTATTGGGGGGGATGGCTACACCTTC
NA	NA	TRBJ2-2	TRBV13	CASSLRLREVGTGELFF	TGTGCCAGCAGCTTACGGCTCAGGGAAGTCGGCACCGGGGAGCTGTTTTTT
NA	NA	TRBJ1-1	TRBV23-1	CALNPQASMNTEAFF	TGCGCCCTCAACCCGCAGGCGAGTATGAACACTGAAGCTTTCTTT
NA	TRBD1	TRBJ1-4	TRBV7-2	CASSEIRGPTNEKLFF	TGTGCCAGCAGCGAAATCAGGGGGCCGACTAATGAAAAACTGTTTTTT
NA	TRBD1	TRBJ2-1	TRBV24-1	CATSDLAPWTLGDRVSHEQFF	TGTGCCACCAGTGATTTGGCCCCGTGGACACTCGGGGACAGGGTAAGTCATGAGCAGTTCTTC
NA	TRBD2	TRBJ2-1	TRBV7-2	CASSLARTSGGAGEQFF	TGTGCCAGCAGCTTAGCTCGGACTAGCGGGGGGGCGGGTGAGCAGTTCTTC
NA	TRBD1	TRBJ1-6	TRBV5-1	CASSDRVNSPLHF	TGCGCCAGCAGCGACAGGGTTAATTCACCCCTCCACTTT
NA	NA	TRBJ2-2	TRBV11-1	CASSRRGTGELFF	TGTGCCAGCAGCCGCAGAGGGACCGGGGAGCTGTTTTTT
NA	TRBD1	TRBJ2-5	TRBV9	CASSVDGQGPPQETQYF	TGTGCCAGCAGCGTAGATGGACAGGGCCCCCCCCAAGAGACCCAGTACTTC
NA	NA	TRBJ2-7	TRBV4-1	CASSQEVRMSYEQYF	TGCGCCAGCAGCCAAGAGGTCAGGATGAGTTACGAGCAGTACTTC
NA	TRBD1	TRBJ1-4	TRBV7-9	CASSMSGQGSGKLFF	TGTGCCAGCAGTATGAGCGGACAGGGGTCTGGAAAACTGTTTTTT
NA	NA	TRBJ2-5	TRBV27	CASSFWQGKKETQYF	TGTGCCAGCAGTTTCTGGCAGGGGAAGAAAGAGACCCAGTACTTC
NA	TRBD1	TRBJ1-2	TRBV7-9	CASFEVRGRDGYTF	TGTGCCAGCTTTGAAGTCAGGGGGCGTGATGGCTACACCTTC
once	TRBD1	TRBJ1-1	TRBV7-2	CASSSRQGGEAFF	TGTGCCAGCAGCTCTAGACAGGGGGGTGAAGCTTTCTTT
NA	TRBD1	TRBJ1-1	TRBV6-2/TRBV6-3	CASSYPTGQGTPFF	TGTGCCAGCAGTTACCCGACGGGACAGGGGACACCTTTCTTT
once	NA	TRBJ2-7	TRBV24-1	CATVGNSRYEQYF	TGTGCCACCGTAGGAAACAGCCGGTACGAGCAGTACTTC
NA	TRBD1	TRBJ1-1	TRBV6-5	CASSLDRGRAFF	TGTGCCAGCAGTCTCGACAGGGGAAGAGCTTTCTTT
NA	NA	TRBJ2-5	TRBV5-1	CASSLDRAETQYF	TGCGCCAGCAGCTTGGACAGGGCAGAGACCCAGTACTTC
NA	TRBD1	TRBJ1-5	TRBV18	CASSPGTGGSQPQHF	TGTGCCAGCTCACCAGGGACAGGGGGCAGTCAGCCCCAGCATTTT
few	NA	TRBJ2-7	TRBV7-2	CASSPFRESYEQYF	TGTGCCAGCAGCCCTTTCAGGGAATCCTACGAGCAGTACTTC
NA	NA	TRBJ2-6	TRBV6-6	CASSPGVFDVANVLTF	TGTGCCAGCAGCCCGGGAGTATTCGATGTGGCCAACGTCCTGACTTTC
NA	NA	TRBJ1-1	TRBV29-1	CSVVSNTEAFF	TGCAGCGTTGTTAGCAACACTGAAGCTTTCTTT
NA	TRBD1	TRBJ2-7	TRBV7-2	CASSPLIGQVDEQYF	TGTGCCAGCAGCCCCCTGATAGGACAGGTAGACGAGCAGTACTTC
NA	TRBD1	TRBJ2-1	TRBV7-9	CASSLVGQGNEQFF	TGTGCCAGCAGCTTAGTGGGACAGGGGAATGAGCAGTTCTTC
NA	NA	TRBJ2-2	TRBV20-1	CSAPGAGELFF	TGCAGTGCGCCAGGGGCCGGGGAGCTGTTTTTT
NA	NA	TRBJ1-4	TRBV6-5	CASSINGPTNEKLFF	TGTGCCAGCAGTATAAACGGTCCAACTAATGAAAAACTGTTTTTT
NA	TRBD1	TRBJ2-7	TRBV7-2	CASSEATGGSEQYF	TGTGCCAGCAGCGAAGCGACAGGGGGTAGCGAGCAGTACTTC
NA	TRBD1	TRBJ1-6	TRBV13	CASRQGNSPLHF	TGTGCCAGCCGACAGGGTAATTCACCCCTCCACTTT
NA	TRBD2	TRBJ2-2	TRBV19	CASSPSGGYSGELFF	TGTGCCAGTAGTCCCAGCGGGGGGTACTCCGGGGAGCTGTTTTTT
NA	TRBD1	TRBJ1-4	TRBV3-1/TRBV3-2	CASSQRTGGAKLFF	TGTGCCAGCAGCCAAAGGACAGGGGGAGCAAAACTGTTTTTT
NA	NA	TRBJ1-2	TRBV2	CASRGTPGPGYTF	TGTGCCAGCAGAGGGACACCGGGCCCCGGCTACACCTTC
NA	NA	TRBJ1-1	TRBV27	CASSPRQGTEAFF	TGTGCCAGCAGCCCACGGCAGGGCACTGAAGCTTTCTTT
NA	TRBD2	TRBJ2-3	TRBV2	CASSVYIAGDTQYF	TGTGCCAGCAGTGTATACATAGCGGGGGATACGCAGTATTTT
NA	NA	TRBJ1-3	TRBV6-5	CASSPVNGGNTIYF	TGTGCCAGCAGCCCGGTGAATGGCGGCAACACCATATATTTT
NA	NA	TRBJ1-5	TRBV19	CASSIGVGNQPQHF	TGTGCCAGTAGTATAGGAGTGGGCAATCAGCCCCAGCATTTT
NA	TRBD2	TRBJ2-5	TRBV3-1/TRBV3-2	CASSVGGSGETQYF	TGTGCCAGCAGCGTGGGGGGGTCGGGCGAGACCCAGTACTTC
NA	NA	TRBJ1-1	TRBV4-1	CASSHQGWNTEAFF	TGCGCCAGCAGCCACCAGGGTTGGAACACTGAAGCTTTCTTT
NA	NA	TRBJ1-1	TRBV5-6	CASSLGAIRNTEAFF	TGTGCCAGCAGCTTGGGGGCCATACGGAACACTGAAGCTTTCTTT
NA	NA	TRBJ1-3	TRBV6-5	CATLTQRGGNTIYF	TGTGCCACTCTTACTCAACGGGGGGGAAACACCATATATTTT
NA	NA	TRBJ1-1	TRBV4-3	CASSQDGEQGTNTEAFF	TGCGCCAGCAGCCAAGATGGGGAGCAGGGGACGAACACTGAAGCTTTCTTT
NA	TRBD1	TRBJ1-6	TRBV24-1	CATSGIQNRWGQGGYSPLHF	TGTGCCACCAGTGGTATTCAAAATCGGTGGGGACAGGGAGGTTATTCACCCCTCCACTTT
few	TRBD1	TRBJ2-2	TRBV19	CASSTDRDEHRWELFF	TGTGCCAGTAGCACCGACAGGGACGAACACCGTTGGGAGCTGTTTTTT
NA	NA	TRBJ1-2	TRBV5-4	CASSHTHTNGYTF	TGTGCCAGCAGCCACACGCACACCAATGGCTACACCTTC
NA	NA	TRBJ1-2	TRBV27	CASSFGESGYGYTF	TGTGCCAGCAGTTTCGGGGAGTCGGGCTATGGCTACACCTTC
NA	NA	TRBJ1-5	TRBV25-1	CASSGPELNQPQHF	TGTGCCAGCAGTGGACCGGAGCTCAATCAGCCCCAGCATTTT
NA	TRBD1	TRBJ1-6	TRBV5-1	CASSLATGASSPLHF	TGCGCCAGCAGCTTGGCAACAGGGGCTAGTTCACCCCTCCACTTT
NA	TRBD1	TRBJ1-1	TRBV5-4	CASSDRGVFDTEAFF	TGTGCCAGCAGCGACAGGGGGGTATTCGACACTGAAGCTTTCTTT
NA	TRBD1	TRBJ1-2	TRBV3-1/TRBV3-2	CASSQVRGYGYTF	TGTGCCAGCAGCCAAGTCAGGGGGTATGGCTACACCTTC
NA	NA	TRBJ2-5	TRBV7-7	CASSFEEGPQETQYF	TGTGCTAGCAGCTTTGAGGAGGGACCCCAAGAGACCCAGTACTTC
NA	TRBD1	TRBJ1-5	TRBV6-5	CASSLRQGGQPQHF	TGTGCCAGCAGTTTACGACAGGGAGGTCAGCCCCAGCATTTT